This T cell receptor beta chain came from a study of vaccination and CD4 T cells after COVID-19. This CDR3 spans 14 amino acids. Germline V gene lookup returns CDR1 MNHNS and CDR2 SASEGT. The V and J ends lost 4 bases and 4 bases respectively, with 11 bases between them. The Oncomine TCR Beta short-read assay was applied to DNA of cultured CD4+ T cells. The authors extracted genomic DNA from cultured CD4+ T cells. TCRdb analysed the PCR reads with MiXCR anew, one entry per CDR3 protein. Of 10,000 to 12,000 distinct CDR3 sequences listed, roughly 31% are singletons. This clonotype was counted a few times. Its antigen is not identified. Treatment of the sample: approximately nine-day PBMC culture with coronavirus spike peptide pools or control peptides (ViraFEST assay).

The clonotype comes from a human donor who had recovered from COVID-19. The V gene is TRBV6-1, the J gene TRBJ1-5; D not resolved. The sequencing input was CD4+ T cells from blood, cultured in vitro. CDR3 nucleotide sequence: TGTGCCAGCAGTGGCCCGCAGGAAAATCAGCCCCAGCATTTT. Translating it yields CASSGPQENQPQHF.